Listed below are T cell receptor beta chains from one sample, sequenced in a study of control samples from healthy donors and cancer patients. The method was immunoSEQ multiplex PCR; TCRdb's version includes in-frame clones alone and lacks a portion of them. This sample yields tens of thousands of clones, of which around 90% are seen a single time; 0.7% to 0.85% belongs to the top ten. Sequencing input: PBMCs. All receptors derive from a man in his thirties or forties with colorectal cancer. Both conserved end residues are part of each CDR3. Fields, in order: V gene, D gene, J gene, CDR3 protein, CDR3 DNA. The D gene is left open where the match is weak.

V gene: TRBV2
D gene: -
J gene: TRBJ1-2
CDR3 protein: CASRPTQAGFQGTGYTF
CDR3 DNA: TGTGCCAGCAGACCCACTCAAGCGGGGTTCCAGGGGACTGGCTACACCTTC

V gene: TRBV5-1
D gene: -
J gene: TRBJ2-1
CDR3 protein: CASSWVSSYNEQFF
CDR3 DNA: TGCGCCAGTTCATGGGTTAGTTCCTACAATGAGCAGTTCTTC

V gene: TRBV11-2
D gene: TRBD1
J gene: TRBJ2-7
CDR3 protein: CASSFRQGNDYEQYF
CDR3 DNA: TGTGCCAGCAGCTTCCGACAGGGCAATGACTACGAGCAGTACTTC

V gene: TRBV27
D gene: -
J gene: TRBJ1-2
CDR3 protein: CASSSGQVQGYTF
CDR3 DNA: TGTGCCAGCAGTTCCGGACAAGTACAAGGCTACACCTTC

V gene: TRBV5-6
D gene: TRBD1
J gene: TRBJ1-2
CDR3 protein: CASSWGPGQGFYGYTF
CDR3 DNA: TGTGCCAGCAGCTGGGGCCCGGGACAGGGGTTCTATGGCTACACCTTC

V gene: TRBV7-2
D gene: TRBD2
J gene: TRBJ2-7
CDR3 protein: CASSFSGGAEEQYF
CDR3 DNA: TGTGCCAGCAGCTTCTCCGGGGGGGCGGAAGAGCAGTACTTC

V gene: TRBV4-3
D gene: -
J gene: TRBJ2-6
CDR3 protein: CASSQDSGTGANVLTF
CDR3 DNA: TGCGCCAGCAGCCAAGATTCGGGGACTGGGGCCAACGTCCTGACTTTC

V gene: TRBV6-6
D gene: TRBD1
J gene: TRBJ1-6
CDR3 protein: CASSDGQGTSPLHF
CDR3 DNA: TGTGCCAGCAGTGACGGACAGGGCACTTCACCCCTCCACTTT

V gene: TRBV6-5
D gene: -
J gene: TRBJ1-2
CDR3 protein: CASSYLGRSVGYTF
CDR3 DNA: TGTGCCAGCAGTTACCTGGGGCGATCGGTCGGCTACACCTTC

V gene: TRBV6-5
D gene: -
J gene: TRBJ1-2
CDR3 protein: CASSYRPDYGYTF
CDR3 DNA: TGTGCCAGCAGTTACAGGCCCGACTATGGCTACACCTTC

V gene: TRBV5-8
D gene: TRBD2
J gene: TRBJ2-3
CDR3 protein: CASSFDTSATDTQYF
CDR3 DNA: TGTGCCAGCAGCTTCGATACTAGCGCCACAGATACGCAGTATTTT

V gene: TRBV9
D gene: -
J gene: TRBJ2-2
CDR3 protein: CASSAQLGNTGELFF
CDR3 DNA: TGTGCCAGCAGCGCCCAGTTAGGGAACACCGGGGAGCTGTTTTTT

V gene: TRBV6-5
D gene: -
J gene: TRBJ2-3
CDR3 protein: CASRRSPAGTDTQYF
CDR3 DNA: TGTGCCAGCAGGCGCAGTCCGGCAGGCACAGATACGCAGTATTTT

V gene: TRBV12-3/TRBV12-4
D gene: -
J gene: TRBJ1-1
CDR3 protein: CASSSQGAEAFF
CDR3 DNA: TGTGCCAGCAGCTCCCAAGGGGCTGAAGCTTTCTTT

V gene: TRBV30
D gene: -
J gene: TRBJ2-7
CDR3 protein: CAWSVLDYEQYF
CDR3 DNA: TGTGCCTGGAGTGTACTAGATTACGAGCAGTACTTC

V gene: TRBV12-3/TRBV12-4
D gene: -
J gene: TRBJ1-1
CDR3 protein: CASSLKLNTEAFF
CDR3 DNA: TGTGCCAGCAGTTTAAAACTGAACACTGAAGCTTTCTTT

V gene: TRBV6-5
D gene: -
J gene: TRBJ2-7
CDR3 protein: CASSYTTGFTYEQYF
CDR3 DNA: TGTGCCAGCAGTTACACTACAGGGTTCACCTACGAGCAGTACTTC

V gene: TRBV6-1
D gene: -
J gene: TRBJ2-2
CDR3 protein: CASSESQGTFGELFF
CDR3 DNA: TGTGCCAGCAGTGAATCCCAGGGGACGTTCGGGGAGCTGTTTTTT

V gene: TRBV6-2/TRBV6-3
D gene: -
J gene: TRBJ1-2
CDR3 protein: CASSFSQGRGYTF
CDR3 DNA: TGTGCCAGCAGTTTCTCACAGGGACGAGGCTACACCTTC

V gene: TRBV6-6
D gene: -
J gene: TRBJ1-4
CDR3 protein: CASIPDSYNEKLFF
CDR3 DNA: TGTGCCAGCATTCCGGACAGTTATAATGAAAAACTGTTTTTT

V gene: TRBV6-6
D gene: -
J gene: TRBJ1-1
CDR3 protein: CASSYSVGRKNTEAFF
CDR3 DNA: TGTGCCAGCAGTTACTCGGTGGGGAGGAAGAACACTGAAGCTTTCTTT

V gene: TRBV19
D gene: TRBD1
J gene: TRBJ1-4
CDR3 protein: CASSIGQGAPNEKLFF
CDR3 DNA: TGTGCCAGTAGTATCGGCCAGGGGGCTCCTAATGAAAAACTGTTTTTT

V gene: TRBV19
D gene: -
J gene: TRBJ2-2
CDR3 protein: CASSTPLPGRANTGELFF
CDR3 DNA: TGTGCCAGTAGTACACCCTTACCCGGAAGAGCGAACACCGGGGAGCTGTTTTTT

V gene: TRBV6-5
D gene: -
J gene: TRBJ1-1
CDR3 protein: CASSYNAGTEAFF
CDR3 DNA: TGTGCCAGCAGTTATAATGCGGGCACTGAAGCTTTCTTT

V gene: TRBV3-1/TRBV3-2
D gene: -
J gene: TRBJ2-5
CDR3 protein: CASSQDPRPWGETQYF
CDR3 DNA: TGTGCCAGCAGCCAAGATCCGAGACCATGGGGAGAGACCCAGTACTTC

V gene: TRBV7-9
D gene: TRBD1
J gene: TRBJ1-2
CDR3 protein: CASSLAPGQGGYTF
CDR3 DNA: TGTGCCAGCAGCTTAGCCCCAGGACAGGGCGGCTACACCTTC